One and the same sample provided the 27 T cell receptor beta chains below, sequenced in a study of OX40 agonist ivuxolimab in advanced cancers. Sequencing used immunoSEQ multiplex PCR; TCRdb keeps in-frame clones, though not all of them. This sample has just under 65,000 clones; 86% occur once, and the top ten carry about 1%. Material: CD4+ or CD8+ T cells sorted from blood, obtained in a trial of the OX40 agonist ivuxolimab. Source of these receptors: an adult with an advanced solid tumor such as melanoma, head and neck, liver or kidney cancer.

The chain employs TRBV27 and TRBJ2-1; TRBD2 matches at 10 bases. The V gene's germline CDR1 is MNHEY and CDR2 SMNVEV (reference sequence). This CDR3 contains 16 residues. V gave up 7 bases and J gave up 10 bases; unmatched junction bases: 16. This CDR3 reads CASTTQGASGRHEQFF. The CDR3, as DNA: TGTGCCAGCACCACTCAAGGGGCTAGCGGGAGACACGAGCAGTTCTTC.

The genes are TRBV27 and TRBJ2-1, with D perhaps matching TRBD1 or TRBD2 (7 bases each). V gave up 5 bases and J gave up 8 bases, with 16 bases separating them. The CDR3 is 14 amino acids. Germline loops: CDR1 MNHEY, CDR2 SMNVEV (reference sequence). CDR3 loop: CASSPDRAGDEQFF. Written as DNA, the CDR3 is TGTGCCAGCAGTCCCGACAGGGCGGGAGATGAGCAGTTCTTC.

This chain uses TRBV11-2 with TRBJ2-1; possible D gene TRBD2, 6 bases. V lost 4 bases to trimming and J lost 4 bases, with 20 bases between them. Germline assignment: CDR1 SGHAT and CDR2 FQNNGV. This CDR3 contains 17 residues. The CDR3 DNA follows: TGTGCCAGCAGCTACCCTCGGACACCGGACTATTACAATGAGCAGTTCTTC. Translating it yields CASSYPRTPDYYNEQFF.

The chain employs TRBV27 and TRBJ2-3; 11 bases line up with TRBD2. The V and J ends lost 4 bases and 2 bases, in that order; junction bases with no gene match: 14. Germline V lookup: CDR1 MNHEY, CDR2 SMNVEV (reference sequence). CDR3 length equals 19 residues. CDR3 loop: CASSSSTSGSGGTTDTQYF. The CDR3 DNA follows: TGTGCCAGCAGTTCTTCCACTAGCGGGAGTGGAGGGACCACAGATACGCAGTATTTT.

This chain's CDR3 is CASSVASGQGVANSPLHF. The DNA of the CDR3 is TGTGCCAGCAGCGTAGCCTCGGGACAGGGAGTTGCTAATTCACCCCTCCACTTT. The V call is TRBV9, the J call TRBJ1-6, with 9 bases that match TRBD1. Trimming cost V 0 bases and J 6 bases; bases outside gene matches: 10. The CDR3 has 18 amino acids. Germline values: CDR1 SGDLS, CDR2 YYNGEE.

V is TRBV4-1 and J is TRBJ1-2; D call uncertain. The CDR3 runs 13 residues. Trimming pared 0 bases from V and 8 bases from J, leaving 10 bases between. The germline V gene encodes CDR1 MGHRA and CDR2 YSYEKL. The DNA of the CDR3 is TGCGCCAGCAGCCAAGATCTGACGGGAGGCTACACCTTC. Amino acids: CASSQDLTGGYTF.

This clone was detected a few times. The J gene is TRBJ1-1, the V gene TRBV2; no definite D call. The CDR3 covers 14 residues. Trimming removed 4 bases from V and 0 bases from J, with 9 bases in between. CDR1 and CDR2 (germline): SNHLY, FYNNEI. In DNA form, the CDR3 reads TGTGCCAGCAGTGGGGCGGGCATGAACACTGAAGCTTTCTTT. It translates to CASSGAGMNTEAFF.

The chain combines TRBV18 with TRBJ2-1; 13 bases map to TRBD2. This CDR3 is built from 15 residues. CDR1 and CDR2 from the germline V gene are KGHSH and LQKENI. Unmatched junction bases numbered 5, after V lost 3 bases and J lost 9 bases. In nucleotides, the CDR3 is TGTGCCAGCTCACCCGGGACTAGCGGGATAGGTGAGCAGTTCTTC. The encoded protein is CASSPGTSGIGEQFF.

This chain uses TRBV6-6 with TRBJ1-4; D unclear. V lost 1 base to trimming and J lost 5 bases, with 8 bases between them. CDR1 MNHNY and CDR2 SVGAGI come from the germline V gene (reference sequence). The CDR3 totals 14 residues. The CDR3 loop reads CASSYFGRNEKLFF. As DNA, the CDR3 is TGTGCCAGCAGTTACTTCGGGAGAAATGAAAAACTGTTTTTT.

The CDR3 reads CATQTGLRQPQHF. The DNA for the CDR3 is TGTGCCACCCAGACAGGGCTCCGGCAGCCCCAGCATTTT. The chain combines TRBV28 with TRBJ1-5, with 7 bases that match TRBD1. Germline values: CDR1 MDHEN, CDR2 SYDVKM. The CDR3 sequence is 13 residues long. V trimming: 10 bases; J trimming: 7 bases; junction bases outside the gene matches: 10.

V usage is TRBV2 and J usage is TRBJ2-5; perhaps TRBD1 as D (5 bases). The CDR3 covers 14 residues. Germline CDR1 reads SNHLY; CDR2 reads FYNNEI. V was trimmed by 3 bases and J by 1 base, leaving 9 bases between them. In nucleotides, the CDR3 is TGTGCCAGCAGTGAGCGACAGAGCCAAGAGACCCAGTACTTC. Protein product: CASSERQSQETQYF.

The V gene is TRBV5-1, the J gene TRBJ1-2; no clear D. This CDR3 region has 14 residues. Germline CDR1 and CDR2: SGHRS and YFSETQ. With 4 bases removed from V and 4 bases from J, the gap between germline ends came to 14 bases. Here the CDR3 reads CASSDPRGSYGYTF. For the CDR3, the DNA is TGCGCCAGCAGCGACCCTAGAGGCAGCTATGGCTACACCTTC.

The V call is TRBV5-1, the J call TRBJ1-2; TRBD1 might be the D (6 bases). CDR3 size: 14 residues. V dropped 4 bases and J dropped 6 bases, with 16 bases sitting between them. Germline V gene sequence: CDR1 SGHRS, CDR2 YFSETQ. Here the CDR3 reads CASSPRGRGNGYTF. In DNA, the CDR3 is TGCGCCAGCAGCCCCCGGGGAAGGGGGAATGGCTACACCTTC.

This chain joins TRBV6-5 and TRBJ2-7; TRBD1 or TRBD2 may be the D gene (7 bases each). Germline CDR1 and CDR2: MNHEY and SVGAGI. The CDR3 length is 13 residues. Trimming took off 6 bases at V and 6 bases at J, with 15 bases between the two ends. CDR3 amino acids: CASSGDREGEQYF. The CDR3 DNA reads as TGTGCCAGCAGCGGTGACAGGGAGGGCGAGCAGTACTTC.

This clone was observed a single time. CDR3 sequence reads: CASSLVGLNNEQFF. The CDR3 DNA follows: TGTGCCAGCAGCTTGGTGGGGCTCAACAATGAGCAGTTCTTC. This rearrangement joins TRBV5-4 to TRBJ2-1, with D possibly matching TRBD1 (5 bases). The germline CDR1 and CDR2 sequences are SGHNT and YYREEE (reference sequence). Deletions cut 0 bases from V and 5 bases from J, with 9 bases between. The CDR3 runs 14 residues.

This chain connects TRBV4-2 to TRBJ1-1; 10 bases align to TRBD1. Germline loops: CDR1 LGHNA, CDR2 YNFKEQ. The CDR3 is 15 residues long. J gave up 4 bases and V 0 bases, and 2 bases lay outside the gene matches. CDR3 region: CASSQDGTGVTEAFF. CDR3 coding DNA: TGTGCCAGCAGCCAAGATGGGACAGGGGTCACTGAAGCTTTCTTT.

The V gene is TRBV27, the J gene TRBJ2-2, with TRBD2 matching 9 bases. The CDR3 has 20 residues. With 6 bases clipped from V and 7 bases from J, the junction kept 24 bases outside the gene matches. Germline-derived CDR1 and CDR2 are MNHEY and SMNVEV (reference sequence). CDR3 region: CASSSKPRLNPGLAGGELFF. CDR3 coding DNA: TGTGCCAGCAGCTCTAAACCCCGACTGAACCCGGGACTAGCAGGCGGGGAGCTGTTTTTT.

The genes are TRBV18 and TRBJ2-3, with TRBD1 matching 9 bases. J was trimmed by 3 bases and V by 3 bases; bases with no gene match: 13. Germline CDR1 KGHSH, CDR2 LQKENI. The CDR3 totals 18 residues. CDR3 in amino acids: CASSPFTNLQGATDTQYF. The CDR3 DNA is TGTGCCAGCTCACCTTTCACAAACCTACAGGGGGCTACAGATACGCAGTATTTT.

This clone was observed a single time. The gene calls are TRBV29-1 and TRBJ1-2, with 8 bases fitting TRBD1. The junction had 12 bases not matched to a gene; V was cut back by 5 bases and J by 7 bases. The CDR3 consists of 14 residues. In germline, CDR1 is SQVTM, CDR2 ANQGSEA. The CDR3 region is CSVSGTGWSAGYTF. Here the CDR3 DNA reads TGCAGCGTTTCCGGGACAGGATGGTCAGCTGGCTACACCTTC. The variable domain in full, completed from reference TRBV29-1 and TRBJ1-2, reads SAVISQKPSRDICQRGTSLTIQCQVDSQVTMMFWYRQQPGQSLTLIATANQGSEATYESGFVIDKFPISRPNLTFSTLTVSNMSPEDSSIYLCSVSGTGWSAGYTFGSGTRLTVV.

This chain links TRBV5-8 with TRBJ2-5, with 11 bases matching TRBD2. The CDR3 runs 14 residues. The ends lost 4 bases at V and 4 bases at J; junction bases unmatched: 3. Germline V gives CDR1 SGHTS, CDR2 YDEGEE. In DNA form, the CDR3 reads TGTGCCAGCAGCAAAGGACTAGCGGGAGAGACCCAGTACTTC. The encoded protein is CASSKGLAGETQYF.

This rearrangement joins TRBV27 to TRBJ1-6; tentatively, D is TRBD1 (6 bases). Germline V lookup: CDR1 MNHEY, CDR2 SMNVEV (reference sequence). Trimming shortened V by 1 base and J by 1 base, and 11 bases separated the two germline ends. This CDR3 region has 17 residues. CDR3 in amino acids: CASSLLDSRSYNSPLHF. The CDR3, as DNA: TGTGCCAGCAGTTTATTGGACAGTCGGTCCTATAATTCACCCCTCCACTTT.

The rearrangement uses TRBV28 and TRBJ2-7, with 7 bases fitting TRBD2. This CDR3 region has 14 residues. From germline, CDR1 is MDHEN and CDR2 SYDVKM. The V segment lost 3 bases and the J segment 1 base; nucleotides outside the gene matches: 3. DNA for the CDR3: TGTGCCAGCAGTTTCGGGGGGTCTTCCTACGAGCAGTACTTC. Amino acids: CASSFGGSSYEQYF.

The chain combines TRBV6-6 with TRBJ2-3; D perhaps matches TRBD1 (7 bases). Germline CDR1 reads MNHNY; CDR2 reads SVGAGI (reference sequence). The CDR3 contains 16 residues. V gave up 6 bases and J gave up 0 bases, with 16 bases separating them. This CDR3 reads CASRGGGTASTDTQYF. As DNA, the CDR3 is TGTGCCAGCAGGGGAGGCGGGACAGCGAGCACAGATACGCAGTATTTT.

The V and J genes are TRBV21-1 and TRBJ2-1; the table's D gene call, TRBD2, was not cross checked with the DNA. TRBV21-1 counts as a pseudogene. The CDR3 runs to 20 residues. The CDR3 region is CASSKDPGLAGPNSYNEQFF. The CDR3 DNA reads TGTGCCAGCAGCAAAGATCCGGGACTAGCGGGGCCCAACTCCTACAATGAGCAGTTCTTC.

CDR3 protein: CASSDGTSGNIYEQYF. The CDR3 DNA follows: TGTGCCAGCAGCGACGGGACTAGCGGGAATATATACGAGCAGTACTTC. This chain links TRBV28 with TRBJ2-5; 13 nucleotides align to TRBD2. The J call may be in error: the DNA end matches TRBJ2-7 better. The CDR3 is made up of 16 amino acids. Germline V gene data show CDR1 as MDHEN and CDR2 as SYDVKM.

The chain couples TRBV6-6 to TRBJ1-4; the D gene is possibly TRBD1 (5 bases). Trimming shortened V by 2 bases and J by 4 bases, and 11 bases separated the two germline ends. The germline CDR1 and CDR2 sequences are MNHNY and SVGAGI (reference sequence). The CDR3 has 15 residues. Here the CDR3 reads CASSYGEGHNEKLFF. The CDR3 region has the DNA TGTGCCAGCAGTTACGGTGAGGGGCATAATGAAAAACTGTTTTTT.

The CDR3: CASRELDGNSYNEQFF. The CDR3 DNA follows: TGCGCCAGCAGAGAATTGGACGGAAACTCCTACAATGAGCAGTTCTTC. The chain employs TRBV5-1 and TRBJ2-1; D is uncertain. Germline V gene lookup returns CDR1 SGHRS and CDR2 YFSETQ. The CDR3 runs 16 residues. V dropped 5 bases and J dropped 0 bases, with 15 bases sitting between them.